Listed below are T cell receptor beta chains from one sample, sequenced in a study of human T cells and chemical hapten exposure. TCRdb ran MiXCR on the RACE reads and lists one entry per CDR3 protein. The repertoire holds approximately 120,000 distinct CDR3 sequences, with roughly a tenth as singletons. The sequenced sample was whole blood, obtained in connection with sensitization to the hapten diphenylcyclopropenone (DPC). The receptors derive from a woman in her thirties or forties with alopecia areata. Some clones in this sample may be carry-over from other donors' samples. CDR3s include the opening cysteine and the closing phenylalanine or tryptophan. The D gene is left open where the match is weak. The size of a clone is reported for some rows only, either as once, few or many, or as a class for expanded clones.

CDR3,DNA,V,size,J,D
CSAPEVGTPNNEQFF,TGCAGTGCTCCGGAGGTCGGGACACCTAACAATGAGCAGTTCTTC,TRBV20-1,-,TRBJ2-1,-
CASSGTVSTDTQYF,TGTGCCAGCAGTGGGACAGTTAGCACAGATACGCAGTATTTT,TRBV12-3/TRBV12-4,many,TRBJ2-3,TRBD1
CASSFTGGPNEKLFF,TGTGCCAGCAGCTTTACAGGGGGCCCTAATGAAAAACTGTTTTTT,TRBV7-2,-,TRBJ1-4,TRBD1
CASSYSGTGTYGYTF,TGTGCCAGCAGTTACTCCGGGACAGGGACGTACGGCTACACCTTC,TRBV6-2/TRBV6-3,-,TRBJ1-2,TRBD1
CASSQDYQGPNVLTF,TGTGCCAGCAGCCAAGATTATCAGGGTCCCAACGTCCTGACTTTC,TRBV3-1,few,TRBJ2-6,-
CASSSTGTENSPLHF,TGTGCCAGCAGCTCGACAGGGACAGAAAATTCACCCCTCCACTTT,TRBV5-6,few,TRBJ1-6,TRBD1
CASSLTGSYGYTF,TGTGCCAGCAGCTTAACAGGGAGCTATGGCTACACCTTC,TRBV5-5,few,TRBJ1-2,-
CASSQAVRFSNQPQHF,TGCGCCAGCAGCCAAGCAGTCAGGTTCAGCAATCAGCCCCAGCATTTT,TRBV4-1,many,TRBJ1-5,-
CSAREPAGVGNEQFF,TGCAGTGCTAGAGAGCCCGCGGGGGTGGGGAATGAGCAGTTCTTC,TRBV20-1,few,TRBJ2-1,TRBD2
CASSKGQGQPQHF,TGTGCCAGCAGTAAAGGACAGGGACAGCCCCAGCATTTT,TRBV27,-,TRBJ1-5,TRBD1
CAISESYLVLGNTEAFF,TGTGCCATCAGTGAGTCGTATCTAGTCTTGGGGAACACTGAAGCTTTCTTT,TRBV10-3,-,TRBJ1-1,-
CASSLIGRGAGNTIYF,TGTGCCAGCAGTTTAATAGGGCGGGGAGCTGGAAACACCATATATTTT,TRBV12-3/TRBV12-4,-,TRBJ1-3,-
CASSPGTQETQYF,TGTGCCAGCAGCCCCGGGACTCAAGAGACCCAGTACTTC,TRBV7-2,many,TRBJ2-5,-
CASSYNRGTHGYTF,TGTGCCAGCAGTTACAACAGGGGGACTCATGGCTACACCTTC,TRBV6-5,-,TRBJ1-2,TRBD1
CSARDNLRPGETQYF,TGCAGTGCTAGAGATAATTTAAGGCCGGGGGAGACCCAGTACTTC,TRBV20-1,-,TRBJ2-5,-
CASSQGLGLANYGYTF,TGCGCCAGCAGCCAAGGGCTAGGTTTAGCTAACTATGGCTACACCTTC,TRBV4-3,-,TRBJ1-2,-
CASSVVGTGEETQYF,TGTGCCAGCAGCGTAGTTGGGACAGGGGAAGAGACCCAGTACTTC,TRBV9,-,TRBJ2-5,TRBD1
CASSLIHGSGQFEAFF,TGTGCCAGCAGCTTGATACATGGTTCAGGACAGTTTGAAGCTTTCTTT,TRBV5-4,-,TRBJ1-1,-
CASSPTGNEAFF,TGTGCCAGCTCCCCGACCGGTAACGAAGCTTTCTTT,TRBV18,-,TRBJ1-1,-
CASSQDRLAGGNQETQYF,TGCGCCAGCAGCCAAGATCGGCTAGCGGGGGGAAACCAAGAGACCCAGTACTTC,TRBV4-3,many,TRBJ2-5,TRBD2
CASSQVGGGSTDTQYF,TGCGCCAGCAGCCAAGTTGGCGGGGGAAGCACAGATACGCAGTATTTT,TRBV4-3,few,TRBJ2-3,TRBD2
CSAGRTGSNYGYTF,TGCAGTGCCGGGCGGACAGGGTCGAATTATGGCTACACCTTC,TRBV20-1,-,TRBJ1-2,TRBD1
CASSGGPPNSPLHF,TGTGCCAGCAGTGGCGGACCACCTAATTCACCCCTCCACTTT,TRBV6-4,-,TRBJ1-6,-
CASSLTRTASYEQYF,TGTGCCAGCAGTTTAACTCGGACGGCATCCTACGAGCAGTACTTC,TRBV12-3/TRBV12-4,many,TRBJ2-7,-
CASSPSDGSSYEQYF,TGTGCCAGCAGCCCATCGGACGGAAGCTCCTACGAGCAGTACTTC,TRBV11-3,many,TRBJ2-7,-
CSVEVTADEQFF,TGCAGCGTTGAAGTGACAGCTGATGAGCAGTTCTTC,TRBV29-1,-,TRBJ2-1,-
CASTNEPGQDTDTQYF,TGTGCCAGCACCAACGAACCGGGACAGGACACAGATACGCAGTATTTT,TRBV7-2,few,TRBJ2-3,TRBD1
CASSPQGACEQYF,TGTGCCAGCAGTCCCCAGGGGGCCTGCGAGCAGTACTTC,TRBV12-3/TRBV12-4,-,TRBJ2-7,TRBD1
CASSSPPTANYGYTF,TGTGCCAGCAGTTCCCCGCCAACAGCTAACTATGGCTACACCTTC,TRBV28,once,TRBJ1-2,-
CSVVPGGETQYF,TGCAGCGTTGTTCCAGGGGGAGAGACCCAGTACTTC,TRBV29-1,-,TRBJ2-5,TRBD1
CATSDTPSAGGDRRYNEQFF,TGTGCCACCAGTGATACCCCGTCGGCTGGTGGGGACAGAAGATACAATGAGCAGTTCTTC,TRBV24-1,many,TRBJ2-1,TRBD1
CASRGQSYNSPLHF,TGTGCCAGCAGGGGTCAATCTTATAATTCACCCCTCCACTTT,TRBV7-9,many,TRBJ1-6,-
CASTSGTENSPLHF,TGTGCCAGCACCTCCGGGACGGAGAATTCACCCCTCCACTTT,TRBV6-1,few,TRBJ1-6,-
CASSRQGTGELFF,TGTGCCAGCAGTAGACAGGGGACCGGGGAGCTGTTTTTT,TRBV6-1,many,TRBJ2-2,TRBD1
CASSITGGSTDTQYF,TGTGCCAGCAGCATAACGGGGGGAAGCACAGATACGCAGTATTTT,TRBV7-2,-,TRBJ2-3,TRBD2
CASSLGTENTEAFF,TGTGCCAGCAGCTTAGGGACAGAAAACACTGAAGCTTTCTTT,TRBV7-2,-,TRBJ1-1,-
CASSHGLAGALTEQFF,TGTGCCAGCAGCCATGGACTAGCGGGGGCCCTCACTGAGCAGTTCTTC,TRBV3-1,-,TRBJ2-1,TRBD2
CASSASGTDTQYF,TGTGCCAGCAGTGCCTCGGGCACAGATACGCAGTATTTT,TRBV28,many,TRBJ2-3,-
CSAGDNYGYTF,TGCAGTGCTGGGGACAACTATGGCTACACCTTC,TRBV20-1,many,TRBJ1-2,-
CSAGRFLNTEAFF,TGCAGTGCTGGAAGATTTTTGAACACTGAAGCTTTCTTT,TRBV20-1,many,TRBJ1-1,-
CASSLRPISGANVLTF,TGTGCCAGCAGCTTACGCCCGATCTCTGGGGCCAACGTCCTGACTTTC,TRBV7-3,-,TRBJ2-6,-
CASSFPGQGPINYGYTF,TGTGCCAGCAGTTTCCCCGGACAGGGGCCAATCAACTATGGCTACACCTTC,TRBV6-2/TRBV6-3,many,TRBJ1-2,TRBD1
CASSISPGQANTGELFF,TGTGCCAGCAGCATTTCACCCGGACAGGCGAACACCGGGGAGCTGTTTTTT,TRBV21-1,-,TRBJ2-2,-
CASSPSRGDNTEAFF,TGTGCCAGCTCACCATCGCGGGGGGATAACACTGAAGCTTTCTTT,TRBV18,many,TRBJ1-1,-
CASSLVGQGTEAFF,TGTGCCAGCAGCTTGGTTGGACAGGGGACTGAAGCTTTCTTT,TRBV5-8,many,TRBJ1-1,TRBD1
CASSQTLPPVAGGRGTQYF,TGTGCCAGCAGCCAAACTCTTCCGCCCGTAGCGGGGGGCCGGGGGACCCAGTACTTC,TRBV11-2,-,TRBJ2-5,TRBD2
CASSRGFPGELFF,TGCGCCAGCAGCAGGGGGTTCCCCGGGGAGCTGTTTTTT,TRBV5-1,-,TRBJ2-2,-
CASSFSGGKDSRNTEAFF,TGTGCCAGCAGCTTTAGCGGGGGCAAAGATAGTAGGAACACTGAAGCTTTCTTT,TRBV7-6,-,TRBJ1-1,-
CASSPSYNYGYTF,TGTGCCAGTAGCCCCTCCTATAACTATGGCTACACCTTC,TRBV19,many,TRBJ1-2,-